The T cell receptor (beta chain) under discussion was sequenced for a study of blood T cell repertoires in COVID-19. Across the study: The United States, Italy and Spain supplied acute and convalescent COVID-19 samples. Nucleic acid was either cDNA or gDNA, and it came from T cells, B-cell-depleted T cells, or PBMCs.

Seattle participants joined during active infection and were tracked over time. Original processing notes: Estimation of nucleated cell counts relied on the amplification of reference gene primers. Data came from immunoSEQ multiplex PCR; TCRdb stores just in-frame clones and leaves some out. V and J calls and clone size follow that table, whereas D and trimming were derived from the DNA. The sample lists about 350,000 clones, roughly 90% occurring once. Germline CDR1 and CDR2: MNHEY and SMNVEV (reference sequence). The CDR3 length is 16 residues. V was pared by 6 bases and J by 5 bases, with 22 bases between.

The chain combines TRBV27 with TRBJ1-1; tentatively, D is TRBD1 (6 bases). The sequencing input was peripheral blood. This TCR came from a woman aged 55-70 years with COVID-19, enrolled during active disease. The CDR3 DNA follows: TGTGCCAGCAGCCCCTACGGCCAGGGGTTGGGGACTGAAGCTTTCTTT. Translating it yields CASSPYGQGLGTEAFF.